One TCR beta chain is described in this entry. This record comes from a study of CD8 T cells in Susac syndrome. Study background: Patients with Susac syndrome were therapy-naive, treated with corticosteroids, or treated with intravenous immunoglobulin alone when blood was collected.

Blood CD8+ and CD4+ T cells underwent high-throughput TCR beta sequencing. TEMRA cells were FACS-enriched, unlike CD8+ and CD4+ T cells, which were negatively isolated. CDR1 LGHNA and CDR2 YNFKEQ come from the germline V gene. This CDR3 comprises 13 residues. The V end was cut by 1 base, the J end by 6 bases, with 10 bases between. Reverse transcription of roughly 0.5 to 1 ug RNA was carried out with random hexamers. It was immunoSEQ multiplex PCR that amplified TCR beta CDR3 across 54 Vbeta and 13 Jbeta. TCRdb reprocessed the immunoSEQ multiplex PCR reads with MiXCR, giving one entry per CDR3 protein. The sample includes about 190,000 distinct CDR3 sequences, about 91% of them seen just once.

The rearrangement joins TRBV4-2 to TRBJ2-7; D is undetermined. The TCR originated in a human donor with Susac syndrome. Sequenced: CD4+ T cells from PBMCs. CDR3 sequence reads: CASSQVPVTEQYF. In DNA form, the CDR3 reads TGTGCCAGCAGCCAAGTCCCAGTAACCGAGCAGTACTTC.